This record covers a single T cell receptor (beta chain). Sequenced by immunoSEQ multiplex PCR; TCRdb stores in-frame clones only, minus some. The table lists tens of thousands of clones, 84% of them singletons. This record belongs to a study of neoadjuvant anti-PD-1 for oral cavity cancer. This CDR3 spans 14 amino acids. The V end was cut by 4 bases, the J end by 5 bases, with 12 bases between. Germline loops: CDR1 MNHNS, CDR2 SASEGT. The source material was PBMCs, sampled before nivolumab (anti-PD-1) treatment. The chain joins TRBV6-1 to TRBJ2-1, with D hard to call. The receptor was isolated from a person aged 35-79 years with oral cavity squamous cell carcinoma. The CDR3 region has the DNA TGTGCCAGCAGTGCCGGGCTCTACAACAATGAGCAGTTCTTC. Its translation: CASSAGLYNNEQFF.